One T cell receptor beta chain is described in this entry. As originally analysed: Estimated nucleated cell counts came from reference gene primer amplification. Generated by immunoSEQ multiplex PCR, the TCRdb table keeps only in-frame clones and is missing some. That table is the source of V, J and clone size, and D and trimming were worked out from the DNA. In the table there are about 130,000 clones, just under 85% of which are singletons. These data are taken from a study of blood T cell repertoires in COVID-19. About the study: The United States, Italy and Spain supplied acute and convalescent COVID-19 samples.

Trimming stripped 3 bases from V and 3 bases from J, with 14 bases between. CDR3 length: 15 residues. Germline CDR1 reads SGHVS; CDR2 reads FNYEAQ. The rearrangement links TRBV7-6 to TRBJ1-1; D is unclear. The sample taken for sequencing was peripheral blood. This TCR was sampled from a woman of 80 years or more with acute or convalescent COVID-19. The CDR3 DNA follows: TGTGCCAGCAGCTTGCTGGGCAGCGGGGACACTGAAGCTTTCTTT. As protein: CASSLLGSGDTEAFF.